The clone carrying this T cell receptor beta chain has a single count. Its antigen remains unknown. This sample was included in a study of PD-L1 blockade in urothelial cancer. Looking at the study overall: It was at 3 weeks (second dose) and 6 weeks after treatment start that blood was analyzed. Findings of the study overall: Below-median pretreatment blood TCR clonality predicted better survival.

Noted time point: pretreatment peripheral blood. Data came from immunoSEQ multiplex PCR; TCRdb stores just in-frame clones and leaves some out. The top ten clones hold 4.5% to 6% of a sample with more than 55,000 clones, 81% of them seen once. The source of this sequence is a man between 65 and 79 years old with urothelial cancer. The material sequenced was PBMCs, taken around atezolizumab (anti-PD-L1) treatment.

CDR3 DNA sequence: TGCGCCAGCAGTCTGGCTTCGGGGGACTATGGCTACACCTTC. Its protein product is CASSLASGDYGYTF. This rearrangement joins TRBV5-1 to TRBJ1-2; maybe TRBD1 (5 bases). Per germline, CDR1 SGHRS and CDR2 YFSETQ. This CDR3 spans 14 amino acids. Trimming cost V 5 bases and J 3 bases, with 14 bases left between them. Full variable domain (missing parts from reference TRBV5-1 and TRBJ1-2): KAGVTQTPRYLIKTRGQQVTLSCSPISGHRSVSWYQQTPGQGLQFLFEYFSETQRNKGNFPGRFSGRQFSNSRSEMNVSTLELGDSALYLCASSLASGDYGYTFGSGTRLTVV.